These 21 T cell receptor beta chains were all obtained from the same sample, sequenced in a study of blood T cell repertoires in COVID-19. This table comes from immunoSEQ multiplex PCR, and its TCRdb copy is limited to in-frame clones, with some not included. The sample yields roughly 200,000 clones, 65% to 80% seen once. Sequencing was carried out using peripheral blood. These receptors came from a man aged 45-60 years who had recovered from COVID-19.

The chain uses TRBV3-1 (or the pseudogene TRBV3-2) and TRBJ2-3, with D perhaps matching TRBD1 (6 bases). The CDR3 spans 17 residues. V was trimmed by 1 base and J by 7 bases, leaving 21 bases between them. Germline CDR1 reads LGHDT; CDR2 reads YNNKEL (reference sequence). The CDR3 reads CASSQAGLGAPGNTQYF. The CDR3 nucleotides are TGTGCCAGCAGCCAAGCCGGTTTGGGGGCTCCAGGGAATACGCAGTATTTT.

The V gene is TRBV6-5, the J gene TRBJ2-5, with D tentatively TRBD2 (7 bases). Germline V gene sequence: CDR1 MNHEY, CDR2 SVGAGI. CDR3 size: 15 residues. V dropped 5 bases and J dropped 7 bases, with 20 bases sitting between them. CDR3 nucleotides: TGTGCCAGCAGTCCGCGGGGGCTGGTCGGTGGGACCCAGTACTTC. Translating gives CASSPRGLVGGTQYF.

For this clone: Other DNA sequences in the same sample also yield this CDR3. The CDR3 coding sequence is TGTGCCATCAGTGAGTCAACGGTCAATCAGCCCCAGCATTTT. Translated: CAISESTVNQPQHF. V gene TRBV10-3 combines with J gene TRBJ1-5; D is unclear. The V gene's germline CDR1 is ENHRY and CDR2 SYGVKD. The CDR3 is 14 amino acids. The ends were cut back, 0 bases at V and 3 bases at J, with 6 bases in the middle.

J is TRBJ1-6 and V is TRBV7-9, with 10 bases identical to TRBD1. CDR1 is SEHNR and CDR2 is FQNEAQ in the germline V gene (reference sequence). This CDR3 has 17 residues. J was trimmed by 9 bases and V by 3 bases; bases with no gene match: 11. This chain's CDR3 is CASSFQGTGDIGSPLHF. The CDR3 bases are TGTGCCAGCAGCTTCCAAGGGACAGGGGATATTGGTTCACCCCTCCACTTT.

This clone occurred once. V is TRBV11-2 and J is TRBJ2-2; D is uncertain. CDR3 length equals 15 residues. Germline V gives CDR1 SGHAT, CDR2 FQNNGV. V lost 1 base and J 4 bases, leaving 10 bases between the germline ends. CDR3 amino acids: CASSLASVVTGELFF. CDR3 nucleotide sequence: TGTGCCAGCAGCTTAGCCAGCGTGGTCACCGGGGAGCTGTTTTTT.

V usage is TRBV9 and J usage is TRBJ2-1; D is possibly TRBD2 (6 bases). The CDR3 extends over 15 amino acids. V dropped 0 bases and J dropped 2 bases, with 9 bases sitting between them. CDR1 and CDR2 from the germline V gene are SGDLS and YYNGEE. The CDR3 nucleotides read TGTGCCAGCAGCGTAGACGGGGGAACCTACAATGAGCAGTTCTTC. It is translated as CASSVDGGTYNEQFF.

The chain carries TRBV6-2 or TRBV6-3 and TRBJ2-1; 8 nucleotides line up with TRBD2. Trimming removed 5 bases from V and 9 bases from J; junction bases left unmatched: 12. This CDR3 is built from 15 residues. Germline values: CDR1 MNHEY, CDR2 SVGEGT. The CDR3 sequence is CASSDPLEREIEQFF. The CDR3 region has the DNA TGTGCCAGCAGTGACCCCCTAGAGCGGGAGATTGAGCAGTTCTTC.

This chain joins TRBV7-8 and TRBJ1-4; 12 nucleotides align to TRBD1. This CDR3 is 16 amino acids long. Germline CDR1 reads SGHVS; CDR2 reads FQNEAQ. Unmatched junction bases numbered 10, after V lost 6 bases and J lost 8 bases. The CDR3 DNA follows: TGTGCCAGCAGTCCCCGGGACAGGGGGCAGGGGGAAAAACTGTTTTTT. Translation: CASSPRDRGQGEKLFF.

This clone was recorded only once. The J gene is TRBJ1-4, the V gene TRBV28; possibly TRBD1 for D (5 bases). The CDR3 length is 15 residues. The V gene's germline CDR1 is MDHEN and CDR2 SYDVKM. The V end lost 4 bases, the J end lost 10 bases, and 19 bases lay between the germline ends. CDR3 nucleotides: TGTGCCAGCAGTTCACTCGACATACGGGGGGGAAAACTGTTTTTT. It specifies CASSSLDIRGGKLFF.

The genes are TRBV6-1 and TRBJ2-2; 7 positions match TRBD1. From germline, CDR1 is MNHNS and CDR2 SASEGT. Germline trimming cut 7 bases from V and 4 bases from J; bases unmatched to any gene: 9. The CDR3 totals 15 residues. CDR3: CASTASGQFTGELFF. CDR3 in DNA: TGTGCCAGCACTGCATCGGGACAGTTCACCGGGGAGCTGTTTTTT.

The J gene is TRBJ2-1, the V gene TRBV5-1; a weak D match, TRBD2 (6 bases). The CDR3 has 14 amino acids. CDR1 is SGHRS, CDR2 YFSETQ, per germline. Trimming stripped 3 bases from V and 4 bases from J, with 11 bases between. The CDR3, as DNA: TGCGCCAGCAGCTCCCAGCGGGTATACAATGAGCAGTTCTTC. This sequence encodes CASSSQRVYNEQFF.

This chain links TRBV7-9 with TRBJ1-2; D is undetermined. The CDR3 sequence is 13 residues long. Germline loops: CDR1 SEHNR, CDR2 FQNEAQ (reference sequence). V was clipped by 1 base and J by 5 bases, with 8 bases between them. The CDR3 bases are TGTGCCAGCAGCTTAGAAGGGAGGTATGGCTACACCTTC. It specifies CASSLEGRYGYTF.

CDR3 amino acids: CASTLGQFNEKLFF. The CDR3 DNA is TGTGCCAGCACCCTAGGACAGTTTAATGAAAAACTGTTTTTT. The chain employs TRBV28 and TRBJ1-4; maybe TRBD1 (6 bases). Per the germline V gene, CDR1 is MDHEN and CDR2 is SYDVKM. This CDR3 has 14 residues. Trimming took off 7 bases at V and 4 bases at J, with 13 bases between the two ends.

The chain links TRBV19 to TRBJ2-1, with 8 bases identical to TRBD1. The CDR3 consists of 14 residues. The germline V gene encodes CDR1 LNHDA and CDR2 SQIVND (reference sequence). Unmatched junction bases numbered 12, after V lost 11 bases and J lost 6 bases. The CDR3 DNA follows: TGTGCCTCCCAGGACAGGGAATTGTTCAATGAGCAGTTCTTC. Translating it yields CASQDRELFNEQFF.

The gene calls are TRBV16 and TRBJ1-1; no reliable D call. CDR3 length: 15 amino acids. CDR1 and CDR2 from the germline V gene are KGHSY and FQNENV. Trimming took off 7 bases at V and 5 bases at J, with 20 bases between the two ends. The CDR3 sequence: CASNPIAGLDTEAFF. For the CDR3, the DNA is TGTGCCAGCAATCCAATAGCGGGGTTGGATACTGAAGCTTTCTTT.

V is TRBV6-4 and J is TRBJ2-3; tentative D call: TRBD1 (6 bases). Germline V gene data show CDR1 as MRHNA and CDR2 as SNTAGT. This CDR3 is 13 amino acids long. Trimming left V 5 bases short and J 5 bases short, with 11 bases between. CDR3 sequence: CASSKQGKDTQYF. In DNA form, the CDR3 reads TGTGCCAGCAGTAAACAGGGAAAAGATACGCAGTATTTT.

The genes are TRBV4-2 and TRBJ2-7, with D perhaps matching TRBD1 (5 bases). This CDR3 spans 12 amino acids. Trimming took 4 bases from V and 3 from J, leaving 7 bases between them. Germline assignment: CDR1 LGHNA and CDR2 YNFKEQ. DNA for the CDR3: TGTGCCAGCAGCCCGCAGGGCTACGAGCAGTACTTC. Amino acid sequence: CASSPQGYEQYF.

The chain has TRBV9 and TRBJ2-5; perhaps TRBD2 as D (6 bases). The CDR3 loop spans 15 amino acids. The V gene lost 1 base and the J gene lost 5 bases, with 15 bases spanning the gap. Germline-derived CDR1 and CDR2 are SGDLS and YYNGEE. The CDR3 spells CASSVSSGVGETQYF. DNA of the CDR3: TGTGCCAGCAGCGTATCGTCGGGAGTAGGTGAGACCCAGTACTTC.

The chain is built from TRBV7-6 and TRBJ1-1; weak D call: TRBD1 (6 bases). The CDR3 loop spans 15 amino acids. Trimming removed 0 bases from V and 4 bases from J, with 12 bases in between. Germline V gives CDR1 SGHVS, CDR2 FNYEAQ. CDR3 DNA sequence: TGTGCCAGCAGCTTAGCGTCACAGGGTAGCACTGAAGCTTTCTTT. Encoded protein: CASSLASQGSTEAFF. The full variable domain, with the rest looked up from reference TRBV7-6 and TRBJ1-1, is GAGVSQSPRYKVTKRGQDVALRCDPISGHVSLYWYRQALGQGPEFLTYFNYEAQQDKSGLPNDRFSAERPEGSISTLTIQRTEQRDSAMYRCASSLASQGSTEAFFGQGTRLTVV.

This chain joins TRBV6-1 and TRBJ2-7; TRBD2 aligns across 14 bases. The CDR3 sequence is 16 residues long. V dropped 4 bases and J dropped 6; count of bases not matched to a gene: 8. Per germline, CDR1 MNHNS and CDR2 SASEGT. DNA for the CDR3: TGTGCCAGCAGTGGGGGACTAGCGGGGGATTGGGTCGAGCAGTACTTC. This encodes CASSGGLAGDWVEQYF.

The chain employs TRBV5-1 and TRBJ2-1; 11 positions agree with TRBD2. Trimming took 4 bases from V and 5 from J; bases not matched to a gene: 2. Germline assignment: CDR1 SGHRS and CDR2 YFSETQ. The CDR3 runs to 14 residues. CDR3 DNA sequence: TGCGCCAGCAGCCAACTAGCGGGAGACAATGAGCAGTTCTTC. It translates to CASSQLAGDNEQFF. Complete variable domain (other parts from reference TRBV5-1 and TRBJ2-1): KAGVTQTPRYLIKTRGQQVTLSCSPISGHRSVSWYQQTPGQGLQFLFEYFSETQRNKGNFPGRFSGRQFSNSRSEMNVSTLELGDSALYLCASSQLAGDNEQFFGPGTRLTVL.